This T cell receptor beta chain was obtained from a study of spatial heterogeneity in lung cancer. Study details: Every unique TCR and UMI combination, on average, appeared more than ten times in raw reads. Whole-study findings and limits: Ubiquitous expanded tumor TCRs showed up in blood more at resection than follow-up.

The table lists this clonotype with many counts. The antigen is unknown. The time point here: blood at routine non-recurrence follow-up after resection. TCRs were sequenced from unsorted whole RNA of tumor, nontumor lung or PBMC. TCRdb reprocessed the 5' RACE reads via MiXCR and lists one record per CDR3 protein. The repertoire has about 47,000 distinct CDR3 sequences, more than 6.5% of them found once; the top ten carry roughly 37%. Trimming cost V 6 bases and J 8 bases, with 13 bases left between them. CDR1 and CDR2 (germline): MNHNY, SVGAGI (reference sequence). The CDR3 has 12 amino acids. The material sequenced was PBMCs, taken at follow-up. V gene TRBV6-6 combines with J gene TRBJ1-2; perhaps TRBD1 as D (5 bases). This TCR was sampled from a female donor with early-stage non-small cell lung cancer. In nucleotides, the CDR3 is TGTGCCAGCAGAGGGGCGCAGGAAGGCTACACCTTC. Amino acid sequence: CASRGAQEGYTF.